The rows below give T cell receptor beta chains drawn from one sample of a study of post-analysis software for immune sequencing data. MiXCR, run by TCRdb on the PCR reads, gives a single entry per CDR3 protein. The table includes about 540,000 distinct CDR3 sequences, 30% to 40% detected once. Specimen: blood. These receptors were collected from a girl younger than 18 with multiple sclerosis. Both conserved end residues are part of each CDR3. D genes are given only for firm matches. Clone sizes are given selectively: once, few, many, or a class where the clone is expanded.

J | D | size | V | DNA | CDR3
TRBJ2-5 | TRBD2 | NA | TRBV2 | TGTGCCAGCAGTGGCGTAGCGGGGGGGCCAGTCCAAGAGACCCAGTACTTC | CASSGVAGGPVQETQYF
TRBJ2-4 | NA | few | TRBV29-1 | TGCAGCGTTGCCCTCGGGGTGACATTAGGGGTAGCCAAAAACATTCAGTACTTC | CSVALGVTLGVAKNIQYF
TRBJ1-2 | TRBD1 | few | TRBV12-3/TRBV12-4 | TGTGCCAGCAGTTCTCGGGACAGCAGTTATGGCTACACCTTC | CASSSRDSSYGYTF
TRBJ2-3 | NA | NA | TRBV20-1 | TGCAGTGCCAGGCAGGAGACTATTGGGACAGATACGCAGTATTTT | CSARQETIGTDTQYF
TRBJ1-2 | TRBD1 | NA | TRBV11-2 | TGTGCCAGCAGCGAGGCAGGGGGCCATGGCTACACCTTC | CASSEAGGHGYTF
TRBJ2-7 | TRBD2 | few | TRBV20-1 | TGCAGTGCTAGAGTGGCGGGGGCCTACGAGCAGTACTTC | CSARVAGAYEQYF
TRBJ2-7 | NA | NA | TRBV20-1 | TGCAGTGCTATATACCGTCTGAGCTCCTACGAGCAGTACTTC | CSAIYRLSSYEQYF
TRBJ2-1 | TRBD1 | many | TRBV9 | TGTGCCAGCAGCGTAGCGGACAGGGGCTACAATGAGCAGTTCTTC | CASSVADRGYNEQFF
TRBJ2-5 | NA | few | TRBV4-1 | TGCGCCAGCAGCCAAGGGGTAGCCCCAGACCAAGAGACCCAGTACTTC | CASSQGVAPDQETQYF
TRBJ1-4 | TRBD1 | few | TRBV28 | TGTGCCAGCAGTTTAGGGACAGTAGATGAAAAACTGTTTTTT | CASSLGTVDEKLFF
TRBJ1-1 | NA | NA | TRBV4-1 | TGCGCCAGCAGCCAAGATTCTACTGAAGCTTTCTTT | CASSQDSTEAFF
TRBJ2-7 | TRBD2 | many | TRBV4-1 | TGCGCCAGCAGCCCCTGGGGGGGGAAGGACGAGCAGTACTTC | CASSPWGGKDEQYF
TRBJ2-1 | NA | NA | TRBV5-5 | TGTGCCAGCAGCTTGGTCCAGTTTCAGGATGAGCAGTTCTTC | CASSLVQFQDEQFF
TRBJ2-4 | TRBD1 | few | TRBV15 | TGTGCCACCAGCAGAGGTGGGACAGATCAGTACTTC | CATSRGGTDQYF
TRBJ2-1 | NA | many | TRBV29-1 | TGCAGCGTTGTTGTTGTAAATGAGCAGTTCTTC | CSVVVVNEQFF
TRBJ1-2 | TRBD1 | NA | TRBV5-1 | TGCGCCAGCAGCTTGGGGACAGGGGGCGATCTCTATGGCTACACCTTC | CASSLGTGGDLYGYTF
TRBJ2-3 | NA | few | TRBV20-1 | TGCAGTGCCAGGGGACCCGATACGCAGTATTTT | CSARGPDTQYF
TRBJ2-7 | NA | few | TRBV7-2 | TGTGCCAGCAGCTTATCGGACGGCTCCTACGAGCAGTACTTC | CASSLSDGSYEQYF
TRBJ2-7 | NA | many | TRBV29-1 | TGCAGCGTTGGCCCCCTTTCTGGACCTTCCGAGCAGTACTTC | CSVGPLSGPSEQYF
TRBJ2-2 | NA | NA | TRBV10-3 | TGTGCCATCAGCGGGAGTTTAATATCCGGGGAGCTGTTTTTT | CAISGSLISGELFF
TRBJ1-6 | NA | few | TRBV11-2 | TGTGCCAGCAGCCCCGGTCCTTCACCCCTCCACTTT | CASSPGPSPLHF
TRBJ1-1 | NA | few | TRBV5-1 | TGCGCCAGCAGCTGGATCGCCCCTGGCACTGAAGCTTTCTTT | CASSWIAPGTEAFF
TRBJ1-1 | TRBD1 | NA | TRBV27 | TGTGCCAGCAGTTTGGGGGGGGGGACAGTCAAGAACACTGAAGCTTTCTTT | CASSLGGGTVKNTEAFF
TRBJ2-3 | NA | few | TRBV3-1 | TGTGCCAGCAGCCAAGACAGGTATCCTACAGATACGCAGTATTTT | CASSQDRYPTDTQYF
TRBJ2-1 | NA | NA | TRBV12-3/TRBV12-4 | TGTGCCAGCAGTTTAAGGGACAGGGGGCGCTTAACTAGCGGGGGCAATGAGCAGTTCTTC | CASSLRDRGRLTSGGNEQFF
TRBJ2-7 | NA | many | TRBV20-1 | TGCAGTGCTAGAGAGATATCCTTGGAGCAGTACTTC | CSAREISLEQYF
TRBJ2-1 | NA | NA | TRBV7-2 | TGTGCCAGCACCGAGGTGGGGGGCGTCGAAGAGACCCAGTTCTTC | CASTEVGGVEETQFF
TRBJ1-5 | TRBD1 | NA | TRBV6-6 | TGTGCCAGCAGTGCCGGACAGGTTAGCAATCAGCCCCAGCATTTT | CASSAGQVSNQPQHF
TRBJ2-1 | NA | few | TRBV5-1 | TGCGCCAGCAGCCCCGATAGCGGTCTTGGGAATGAGCAGTTCTTC | CASSPDSGLGNEQFF
TRBJ2-7 | NA | few | TRBV4-2 | TGTGCCAGCAGCCAATGGGACACTCCCTACGAGCAGTACTTC | CASSQWDTPYEQYF
TRBJ2-1 | TRBD2 | once | TRBV4-1 | TGCGCCAGCAGCCAAGAACCGACTAGCGGCTCCTACAATGAGCAGTTCTTC | CASSQEPTSGSYNEQFF
TRBJ2-1 | TRBD2 | few | TRBV5-6 | TGTGCCAGCAGCTTCCTCGGGCGGGGGAGTTACAATGAGCAGTTCTTC | CASSFLGRGSYNEQFF
TRBJ2-7 | TRBD2 | few | TRBV20-1 | TGCAGTGCTATAGCAAGCGGGGGAGCCCTAACCGACGAGCAGTACTTC | CSAIASGGALTDEQYF
TRBJ2-7 | NA | few | TRBV3-1 | TGTGCCAGCAGCCCCTTAGAAGGGATAAGCGAGCAGTACTTC | CASSPLEGISEQYF
TRBJ2-4 | NA | few | TRBV5-1 | TGCGCCAGCAACCCCCTTCCGGGGGTCGAAAACATTCAGTACTTC | CASNPLPGVENIQYF
TRBJ2-4 | NA | NA | TRBV20-1 | TGCAGCGTTCCAAAAATCGGACAGAACATTCAGTACTTC | CSVPKIGQNIQYF
TRBJ2-7 | TRBD1 | NA | TRBV11-2 | TGTGCCAGCAGCTTAGGACAGGGAGAGCAGTACTTC | CASSLGQGEQYF
TRBJ2-7 | NA | NA | TRBV27 | TGTGCCAGCAATATCCGGCAGCCTACCTACGAGCAGTACTTC | CASNIRQPTYEQYF
TRBJ2-1 | NA | NA | TRBV15 | TGTGCCACCAGCAGGGGATCGCCCCATGAGCAGTTCTTC | CATSRGSPHEQFF
TRBJ2-1 | NA | NA | TRBV9 | TGTGCCAGCAGCGTAGGGATCTTCCAATATGACAATGAGCAGTTCTTC | CASSVGIFQYDNEQFF
TRBJ2-3 | TRBD1 | NA | TRBV10-3 | TGTGCCATCAGTGAGCCTCCAACCCGGGACAGGGGACCAACTAGCACAGATACGCAGTATTTT | CAISEPPTRDRGPTSTDTQYF
TRBJ1-1 | NA | few | TRBV20-1 | TGCAGTGCTAGGGGGAGGTGGACTGAAGCTTTCTTT | CSARGRWTEAFF
TRBJ2-3 | TRBD1 | few | TRBV4-1 | TGCGCCAGCAGCCGACAGGGAATGCCAGATACGCAGTATTTT | CASSRQGMPDTQYF
TRBJ2-1 | TRBD2 | few | TRBV5-1 | TGCGCCAGCAGCTTGGGTGCGGGGGATTACAATGAGCAGTTCTTC | CASSLGAGDYNEQFF
TRBJ2-5 | NA | NA | TRBV18 | TGTGCCAGCCCCCCCCCCCTACAGGGACCACAAGAGACCCAGTACTTC | CASPPPLQGPQETQYF
TRBJ2-4 | NA | NA | TRBV7-8 | TGTGCCAGCAGCTTAGTAGCGGCCCTGGGAAACATTCAGTACTTC | CASSLVAALGNIQYF
TRBJ1-5 | NA | NA | TRBV28 | TGTGCCAGCAGGTCGACAGGCCCTAGCAATCAGCCCCAGCATTTT | CASRSTGPSNQPQHF
TRBJ1-5 | NA | many | TRBV10-2 | TGCGCCAGCAGTGAGCGACAGACAGTGTGGCCCCAGCATTTT | CASSERQTVWPQHF
TRBJ1-2 | NA | once | TRBV19 | TGTGCCAGTAGTCCGGGGACGGGCTACACCTTC | CASSPGTGYTF
TRBJ2-3 | TRBD2 | few | TRBV20-1 | TGCAGTGCTAGAGATTCCAACGGGGGGAGTGATACGCAGTATTTT | CSARDSNGGSDTQYF
TRBJ2-5 | NA | few | TRBV20-1 | TGCAGTGCTGTAACACCGGGGCCCGGTATGAGGACCCAGTACTTC | CSAVTPGPGMRTQYF